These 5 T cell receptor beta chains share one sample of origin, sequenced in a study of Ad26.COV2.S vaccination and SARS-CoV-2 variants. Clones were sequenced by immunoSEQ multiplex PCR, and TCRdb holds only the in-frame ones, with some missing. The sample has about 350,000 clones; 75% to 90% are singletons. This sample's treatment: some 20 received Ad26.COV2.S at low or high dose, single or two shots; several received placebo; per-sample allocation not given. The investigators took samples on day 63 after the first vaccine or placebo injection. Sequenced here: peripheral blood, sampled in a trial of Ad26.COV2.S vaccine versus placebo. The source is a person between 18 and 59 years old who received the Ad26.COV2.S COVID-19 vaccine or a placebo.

The CDR3 sequence: CASAVRDFGLYEQYF. The CDR3 region has the DNA TGTGCCAGCGCGGTACGGGACTTCGGGCTATACGAGCAGTACTTC. V gene TRBV7-6 combines with J gene TRBJ2-7; TRBD2 might be the D (6 bases). The CDR3 is 15 residues long. Trimming shortened V by 8 bases and J by 4 bases, and 21 bases separated the two germline ends. Looked up from germline, CDR1 is SGHVS and CDR2 is FNYEAQ.

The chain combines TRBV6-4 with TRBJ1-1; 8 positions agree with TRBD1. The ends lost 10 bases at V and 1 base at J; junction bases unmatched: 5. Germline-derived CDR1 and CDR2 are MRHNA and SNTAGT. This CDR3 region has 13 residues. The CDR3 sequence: CATRGLGNTEAFF. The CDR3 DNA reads TGTGCCACCAGGGGGCTCGGGAACACTGAAGCTTTCTTT.

In DNA form, the CDR3 reads TGTGCCAGCAGCAGGGGGCTTTACACAGATACGCAGTATTTT. Amino acids: CASSRGLYTDTQYF. The gene calls are TRBV6-5 and TRBJ2-3; 8 bases agree with TRBD1. The ends lost 6 bases at V and 2 bases at J; junction bases unmatched: 4. The CDR3 is 14 residues long. In germline, CDR1 is MNHEY, CDR2 SVGAGI.

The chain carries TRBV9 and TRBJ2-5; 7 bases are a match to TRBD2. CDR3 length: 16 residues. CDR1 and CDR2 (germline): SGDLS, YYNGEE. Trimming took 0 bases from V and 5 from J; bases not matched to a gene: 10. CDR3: CASSVEGSAGVETQYF. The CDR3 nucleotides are TGTGCCAGCAGCGTAGAAGGGTCGGCGGGAGTTGAGACCCAGTACTTC.

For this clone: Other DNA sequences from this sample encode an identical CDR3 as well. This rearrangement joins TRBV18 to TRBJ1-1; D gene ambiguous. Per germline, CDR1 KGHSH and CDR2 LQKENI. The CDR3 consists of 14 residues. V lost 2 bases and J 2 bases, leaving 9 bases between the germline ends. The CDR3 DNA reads TGTGCCAGCTCACCAGGACTGGGAAACACTGAAGCTTTCTTT. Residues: CASSPGLGNTEAFF.